Here is one T cell receptor (beta chain) with its context. There is no known antigen for this receptor. No base-level quality is on record; no much larger clone is a single base apart. Hyperthyroidism patients were newly diagnosed, were aged 18 to 65 years, and had a disease duration under 2 months. Anyone with other autoimmune diseases, uncontrolled infections, pregnancy or lactation was excluded from the study. Clinical symptoms, serum thyroxine, TRAb, thyroid ultrasound and orbital computed tomography formed the basis of the diagnosis. Total RNA was extracted with Trizol reagent and quality-checked on an Agilent 2100 Bioanalyzer. For repertoire sequencing, TCR beta CDR3 regions were amplified from RNA transcripts. The first round of RT-PCR was done with HTBI primers and the Qiagen OneStep RT-PCR kit, and was followed by a second round of multiplex PCR, then size selection and purification. The libraries underwent paired-end sequencing with 100 bp reads on an Illumina HiSeq2000. The study's processing was this. Reads were processed with SOAPnuke, discarding reads with adapters, uncalled bases, mean Phred below 15, or no exact constant-primer or identifier match. COPE v1.2.5 was used to merge the high-quality paired reads. Each unique nucleotide sequence was defined as a clonotype, and clonotypes were aligned to IMGT TRB V, D and J references with MiTCR v1.1. The analysis was limited to V-J combinations with a frequency above 0.0001, which together covered 99.2% of repertoires. A TCR clonal expansion and chaos score per V-J combination was defined as the ratio of F50 clonal expansion to chaos observed in the TCRdist matrix. Features were reduced by Welch's t-statistics and random forest to approximately 12 V-J combinations, which fed a naive Bayes classifier. The Morisita-Horn index was used to measure how similar the thyroid and blood repertoires were. TCRdb trimmed the raw reads at Q25, called clones with MiXCR and kept productive beta chains. Rows are combined by CDR3 protein, so each entry shows the most common genes and DNA. TCRdb, not the original authors, processed these V and J calls. This sample lists over a million distinct CDR3 sequences; roughly two fifths were detected once. The top ten clones comprise approximately 10% of the sample.

The data belong to a study of Graves' ophthalmopathy and Graves' hyperthyroidism (dated by TCRdb to 2017 to 2018). With respect to the entire study: Stable hyperthyroidism was defined as no progression to ophthalmopathy within 18 months of follow-up. The study used TCR beta repertoire signatures to distinguish Graves' ophthalmopathy from Graves' hyperthyroidism and to predict progression to ophthalmopathy. In total, some 140 blood samples were TCR-sequenced: 43 ophthalmopathy, some 80 hyperthyroidism and approximately 17 hyperthyroidism-to-ophthalmopathy patients. A discovery set of about a hundred patients (more than 40 ophthalmopathy, 57 stable hyperthyroidism) was enrolled to explore V-J signatures distinguishing ophthalmopathy from hyperthyroidism. The independent validation cohort included about 19 hyperthyroidism patients plus 17 patients who later progressed from hyperthyroidism to ophthalmopathy. In roughly 6 hyperthyroidism patients, T-cell repertoires of thyroid tissue and blood were compared. Following sampling, methimazole starting at 30 mg daily was administered to hyperthyroidism patients, and high-dose intravenous methylprednisolone was administered to ophthalmopathy patients.

Compared with germline, V lacks 5 bases and J lacks 0 bases; bases without a gene match: 3. From cysteine to phenylalanine, the CDR3 is 13 amino acids long. CDR3 DNA is the only sequence kept; it has 39 bases, read in frame from the first base. The germline V gene (reference sequence) specifies DFQATT as CDR1 and SNEGSKA as CDR2. Points the paper makes about the study in general: In validation, the model predicted ophthalmopathy progression with about 71% sensitivity and approximately 72% specificity; about a dozen predicted patients were CT-confirmed with GO in a median of roughly 6.8 months. In cross-validation, the 13-signature model distinguished ophthalmopathy from stable hyperthyroidism with around 90% sensitivity and 81% to 82% specificity, while in the test set the corresponding values were about 80% and 75%. Most expanded thyroid clonotypes with frequency above 0.001 were also detected in blood, suggesting blood repertoires may reflect the thyroid immune response. No statistical method was used to set the sample size in advance, and the investigators knew which group each participant was assigned to.

The material sequenced was peripheral blood or thyroid tissue (not recorded which). The TCR sequence derives from an adult man with Graves' hyperthyroidism. The chain is encoded by TRBV20-1 joined to TRBJ2-5; 7 of the junction bases match TRBD2. The CDR3 is CSARGGNQETQYF. DNA sequence: TGCAGTGCTCGCGGGGGTAACCAAGAGACCCAGTACTTC.